The T cell receptor beta chain described here comes from a study of blood T cells in healthy people across ages. Study results and caveats: Researchers judged that diversity estimates from one million T cells fell short of true values.

For this clonotype: As yet, its antigen is unknown.

Combining a sample-barcoded 5' primer with a J-beta primer mix, a second PCR ran for 7 to 11 cycles. TCRdb reanalysed the 5' RACE reads using MiXCR and keeps one entry per CDR3 protein. The sample holds 1.5 million to 1.9 million distinct CDR3 sequences, roughly two fifths seen once. The germline V gene has CDR1 SNHLY and CDR2 FYNNEI. There are 13 residues in the CDR3. The junction had 7 bases not matched to a gene; V was cut back by 6 bases and J by 6 bases. This clonotype was obtained from a woman between 18 and 29 years old in good health. The sample comprised blood. The rearrangement uses TRBV2 and TRBJ1-2, with 7 bases fitting TRBD1. Here the CDR3 reads CASRGQATNGYTF. The CDR3 region has the DNA TGTGCCAGCAGAGGACAGGCAACCAATGGCTACACCTTC.